This is a list of T cell receptor beta chains from one sample in a study of T cells in Graves' hyperthyroidism and ophthalmopathy. MiXCR was run by TCRdb on the multiplex PCR reads, yielding one entry per CDR3 protein. The repertoire holds approximately 700,000 distinct CDR3 sequences, 15% to 20% seen once, with 8.4% in the top ten. The sample comprised blood. These receptors all stem from a man aged 18-30 years with Graves' hyperthyroidism. The CDR3 runs from the conserved cysteine through the conserved F or W.

CDR3	V	J
CASSLAAGDKNIQYF	TRBV5-1	TRBJ2-4
CASSQAGDQHF	TRBV3-1	TRBJ1-5
CASSTQGAAFF	TRBV28	TRBJ1-1
CAWSSGRPSRNEQFF	TRBV30	TRBJ2-1
CASSFRRASATNEKLFF	TRBV28	TRBJ1-4
CASSSADSASTEQYF	TRBV6-2/TRBV6-3	TRBJ2-7
CSVEEGQPSYEQYF	TRBV29-1	TRBJ2-7
CASSLYRGNYNEQFF	TRBV5-8	TRBJ2-1
CASSSQGEGANVLTF	TRBV28	TRBJ2-6
CASSIYSPSYEQYF	TRBV19	TRBJ2-7
CASSQYPDRGSWTEAFF	TRBV19	TRBJ1-1
CASSPGTGRANVLTF	TRBV11-3	TRBJ2-6
CASRTGGWNEQFF	TRBV11-2	TRBJ2-1
CASSVAGLPNYGYTF	TRBV9	TRBJ1-2
CASSVLGTSGVVAQYF	TRBV6-2/TRBV6-3	TRBJ2-5
CASSLTGDEKLFF	TRBV12-3/TRBV12-4	TRBJ1-4
CSASQVAGGLWEQYF	TRBV20-1	TRBJ2-7
CASSLTERTEAFF	TRBV7-9	TRBJ1-1
CASSPIPSSYNEQFF	TRBV7-9	TRBJ2-1
CASSSSGTGLETQYF	TRBV11-2	TRBJ2-5
CASSFQREGVYEQYF	TRBV12-3/TRBV12-4	TRBJ2-7
CASSDPRGGSNTGELSF	TRBV2	TRBJ2-2
CASSPYRLAGVNEQFF	TRBV18	TRBJ2-1
CASSLITTLKYGYTF	TRBV7-9	TRBJ1-2
CASSRRQTEAFF	TRBV19	TRBJ1-1
CASSQLGPRKPSYNEQFF	TRBV3-1	TRBJ2-1
CASKREGLDEQFF	TRBV28	TRBJ2-1
CAWILGGTDTQYF	TRBV30	TRBJ2-3
CASSQWTSGGSSTDTQYF	TRBV3-1	TRBJ2-3
CASSILTGSDTQYF	TRBV5-1	TRBJ2-3
CAASSGKAYEQYF	TRBV28	TRBJ2-7
CASSADRGSGFDEQYF	TRBV18	TRBJ2-7
CASGTSGRGKTQYF	TRBV7-9	TRBJ2-5
CSARYRGNYGYTF	TRBV20-1	TRBJ1-2
CASSFLGQGSKDTQYF	TRBV11-2	TRBJ2-3
CASSQGQYF	TRBV2	TRBJ2-7
CASSLLGRGLATNEKLFF	TRBV28	TRBJ1-4
CSAELSDTQYF	TRBV29-1	TRBJ2-3
CASSEKASGGQETQYF	TRBV2	TRBJ2-5
CASSSRGAGPYNEQFF	TRBV7-9	TRBJ2-1
CASSPGTSFAGELFF	TRBV7-2	TRBJ2-2
CASTRLAALSAYEQYF	TRBV6-2/TRBV6-3	TRBJ2-7
CASARASGGTDTQYF	TRBV2	TRBJ2-3
CASSYSRPRGLGEQFF	TRBV6-2/TRBV6-3	TRBJ2-1
CASSQGRGASYEQYF	TRBV14	TRBJ2-7
CASSQVSGTTEAFF	TRBV3-1	TRBJ1-1
CAWSRQGGEKLFF	TRBV30	TRBJ1-4
CASSSVGEDYEQYF	TRBV27	TRBJ2-7
CASSTSLSGRGYEQYF	TRBV2	TRBJ2-7
CASSLGSINEQFF	TRBV7-9	TRBJ2-1
CATSDPYKTSGRTDTQYF	TRBV24-1	TRBJ2-3
CASSLQGAEQYF	TRBV12-3/TRBV12-4	TRBJ2-7
CASSLRGAGYEQYF	TRBV28	TRBJ2-7
CASSPGTSGRADNEQFF	TRBV7-9	TRBJ2-1
CASSLARGYNQPQHF	TRBV7-8	TRBJ1-5
CASSQMTQGQGGTEAFF	TRBV4-1	TRBJ1-1
CASSQPGTSGSSYNEQFF	TRBV6-1	TRBJ2-1
CASSPGGPPGANVLTF	TRBV7-9	TRBJ2-6